Sequencing of this TCR beta chain was carried out in a study of OX40 agonist ivuxolimab in advanced cancers. For the study at large: Antecedent anti-PD-1, anti-PD-L1 or anti-CTLA-4 therapy was permissible, with around 40% having received some. Study-level results: By week 6 at 0.1 to 3.0 mg/kg, blood CD4+ and CD8+ T cells had expanded clonally. Partial responders treated at 0.1-3.0 mg/kg exhibited clonal expansion among the lowest measured.

The repertoire was sequenced with immunoSEQ multiplex PCR; TCRdb's copy has only in-frame clones and lacks some. The sample records about 49,000 clones, approximately 90% being singletons. This CDR3 has 11 amino acids. Germline CDR1 and CDR2: DFQATT and SNEGSKA (reference sequence). Trimming left V 3 bases short and J 10 bases short, with 10 bases between. Only a few counts were recorded for this clone. The antigen is unknown. This chain uses TRBV20-1 with TRBJ2-1, with D possibly being TRBD2 (6 bases). The clonotype originates from an adult with an advanced solid tumor such as melanoma, head and neck, liver or kidney cancer. Sequenced here: CD4+ or CD8+ T cells sorted from blood, sampled in a trial of the OX40 agonist ivuxolimab. The CDR3 is CSARGLREQFF. The CDR3, as DNA: TGCAGTGCTAGGGGACTTCGGGAGCAGTTCTTC.